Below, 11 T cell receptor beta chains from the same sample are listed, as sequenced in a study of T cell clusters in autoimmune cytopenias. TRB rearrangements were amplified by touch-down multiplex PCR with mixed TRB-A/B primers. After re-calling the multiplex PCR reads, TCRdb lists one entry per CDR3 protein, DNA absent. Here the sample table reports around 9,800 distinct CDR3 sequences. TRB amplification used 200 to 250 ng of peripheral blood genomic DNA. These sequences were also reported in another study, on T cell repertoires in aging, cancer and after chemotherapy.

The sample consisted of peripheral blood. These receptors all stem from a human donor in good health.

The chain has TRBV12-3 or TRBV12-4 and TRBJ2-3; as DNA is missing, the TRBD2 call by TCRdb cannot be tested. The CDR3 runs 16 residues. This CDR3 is CASSLPPAGLGDTQYF.

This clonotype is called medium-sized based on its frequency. The chain's CDR3 is CSVELAYNEQFF. V and J are TRBV29-1 and TRBJ2-1. Germline loops: CDR1 SQVTM, CDR2 ANQGSEA. The CDR3 covers 12 residues.

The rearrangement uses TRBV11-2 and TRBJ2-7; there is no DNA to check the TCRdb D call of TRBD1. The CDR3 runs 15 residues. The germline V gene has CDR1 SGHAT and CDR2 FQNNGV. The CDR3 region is CASSLRDRATYEQYF.

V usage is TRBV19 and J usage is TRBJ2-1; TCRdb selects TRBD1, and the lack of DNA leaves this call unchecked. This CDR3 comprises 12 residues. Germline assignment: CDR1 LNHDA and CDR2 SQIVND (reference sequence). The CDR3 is CATSRTGIEQFF.

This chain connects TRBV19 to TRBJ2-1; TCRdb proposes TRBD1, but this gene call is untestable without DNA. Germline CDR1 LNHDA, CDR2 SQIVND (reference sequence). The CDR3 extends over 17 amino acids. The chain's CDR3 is CASSRSPGVSRTNEQFF.

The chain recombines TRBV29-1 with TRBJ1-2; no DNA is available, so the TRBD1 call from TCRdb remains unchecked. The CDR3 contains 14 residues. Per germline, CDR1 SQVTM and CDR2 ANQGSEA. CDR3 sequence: CSVLGQGINDGYTF.

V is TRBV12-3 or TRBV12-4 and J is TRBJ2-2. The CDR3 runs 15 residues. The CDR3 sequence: CASSFGQAEWGELFF.

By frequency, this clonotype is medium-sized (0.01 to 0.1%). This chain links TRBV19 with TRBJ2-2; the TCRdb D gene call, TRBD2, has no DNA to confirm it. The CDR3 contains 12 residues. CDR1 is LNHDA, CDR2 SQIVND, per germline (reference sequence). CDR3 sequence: CASSRRPGELFF. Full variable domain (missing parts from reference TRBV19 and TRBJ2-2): DGGITQSPKYLFRKEGQNVTLSCEQNLNHDAMYWYRQDPGQGLRLIYYSQIVNDFQKGDIAEGYSVSREKKESFPLTVTSAQKNPTAFYLCASSRRPGELFFGEGSRLTVL.

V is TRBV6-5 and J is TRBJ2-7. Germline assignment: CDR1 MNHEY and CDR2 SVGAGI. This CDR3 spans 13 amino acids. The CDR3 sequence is CASSYIPVGEQYF.

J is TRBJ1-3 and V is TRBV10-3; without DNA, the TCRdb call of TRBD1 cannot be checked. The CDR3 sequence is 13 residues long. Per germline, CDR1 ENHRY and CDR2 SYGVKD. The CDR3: CAIRGHPGNTIYF.

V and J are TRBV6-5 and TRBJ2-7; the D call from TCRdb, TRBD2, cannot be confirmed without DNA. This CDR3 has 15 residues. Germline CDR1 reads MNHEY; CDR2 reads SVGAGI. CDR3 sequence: CASSPSLVGNYEQYF.